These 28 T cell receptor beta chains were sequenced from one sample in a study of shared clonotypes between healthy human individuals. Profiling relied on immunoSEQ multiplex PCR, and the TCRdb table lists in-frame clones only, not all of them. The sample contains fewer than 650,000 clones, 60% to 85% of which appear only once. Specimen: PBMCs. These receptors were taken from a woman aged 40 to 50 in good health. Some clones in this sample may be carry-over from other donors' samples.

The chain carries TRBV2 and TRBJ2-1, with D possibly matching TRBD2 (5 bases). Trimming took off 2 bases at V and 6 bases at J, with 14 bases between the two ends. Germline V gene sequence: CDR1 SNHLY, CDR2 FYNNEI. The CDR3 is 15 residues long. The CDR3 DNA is TGTGCCAGCAGTGAAAGGGCTAGCAGACCCAATGAGCAGTTCTTC. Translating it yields CASSERASRPNEQFF. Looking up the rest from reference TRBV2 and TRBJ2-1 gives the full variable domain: EPEVTQTPSHQVTQMGQEVILRCVPISNHLYFYWYRQILGQKVEFLVSFYNNEISEKSEIFDDQFSVERPDGSNFTLKIRSTKLEDSAMYFCASSERASRPNEQFFGPGTRLTVL.

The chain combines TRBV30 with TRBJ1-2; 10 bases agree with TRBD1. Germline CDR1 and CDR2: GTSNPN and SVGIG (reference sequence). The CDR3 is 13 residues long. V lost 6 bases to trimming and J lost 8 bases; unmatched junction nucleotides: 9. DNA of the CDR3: TGTGCCTGCCAGACAGGGGGCGCGAAAGGCTACACCTTC. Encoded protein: CACQTGGAKGYTF.

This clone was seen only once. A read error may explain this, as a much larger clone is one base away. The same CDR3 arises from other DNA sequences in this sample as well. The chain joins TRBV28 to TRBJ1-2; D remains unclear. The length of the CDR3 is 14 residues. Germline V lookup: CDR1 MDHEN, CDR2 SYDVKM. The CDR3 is CASSLSGFNYGYTF. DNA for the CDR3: TGTGCCAGCAGTTTATCGGGTTTTAACTACGGCTACACCTTC.

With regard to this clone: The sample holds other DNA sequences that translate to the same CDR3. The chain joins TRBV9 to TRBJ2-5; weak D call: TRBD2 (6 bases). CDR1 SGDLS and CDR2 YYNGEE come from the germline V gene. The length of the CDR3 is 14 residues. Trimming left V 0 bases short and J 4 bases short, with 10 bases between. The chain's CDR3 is CASSVGGGTETQYF. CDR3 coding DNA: TGTGCCAGCAGCGTAGGCGGCGGGACAGAGACCCAGTACTTC. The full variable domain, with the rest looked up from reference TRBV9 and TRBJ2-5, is DSGVTQTPKHLITATGQRVTLRCSPRSGDLSVYWYQQSLDQGLQFLIQYYNGEERAKGNILERFSAQQFPDLHSELNLSSLELGDSALYFCASSVGGGTETQYFGPGTRLLVL.

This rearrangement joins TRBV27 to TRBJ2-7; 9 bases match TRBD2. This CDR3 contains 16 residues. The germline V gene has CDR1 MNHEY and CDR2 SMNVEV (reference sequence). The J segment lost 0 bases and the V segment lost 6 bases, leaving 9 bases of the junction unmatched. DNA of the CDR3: TGTGCCAGCAGCCCAGCGGGAGGATCTCGCTCCTACGAGCAGTACTTC. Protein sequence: CASSPAGGSRSYEQYF.

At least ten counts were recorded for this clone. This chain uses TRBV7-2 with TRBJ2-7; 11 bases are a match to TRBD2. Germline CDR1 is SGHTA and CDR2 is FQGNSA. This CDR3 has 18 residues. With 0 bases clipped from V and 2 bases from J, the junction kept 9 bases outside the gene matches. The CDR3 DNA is TGTGCCAGCAGCTTAGCGTCTAGCGGGAGGACTTCCCCCTACGAGCAGTACTTC. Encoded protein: CASSLASSGRTSPYEQYF.

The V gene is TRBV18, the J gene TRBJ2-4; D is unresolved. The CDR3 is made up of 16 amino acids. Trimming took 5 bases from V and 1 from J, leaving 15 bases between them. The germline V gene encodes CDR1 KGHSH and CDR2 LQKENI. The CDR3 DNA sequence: TGTGCCAGCTCATCCCAACCCTCTGGGGCCAAAAACATTCAGTACTTC. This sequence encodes CASSSQPSGAKNIQYF. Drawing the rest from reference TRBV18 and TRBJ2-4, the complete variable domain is NAGVMQNPRHLVRRRGQEARLRCSPMKGHSHVYWYRQLPEEGLKFMVYLQKENIIDESGMPKERFSAEFPKEGPSILRIQQVVRGDSAAYFCASSSQPSGAKNIQYFGAGTRLSVL.

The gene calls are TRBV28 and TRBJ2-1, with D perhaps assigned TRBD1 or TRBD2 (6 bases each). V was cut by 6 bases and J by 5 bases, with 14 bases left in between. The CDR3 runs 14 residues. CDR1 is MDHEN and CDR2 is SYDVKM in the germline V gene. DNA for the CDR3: TGTGCCAGCAGCCCCGTCGGGGGCCACAATGAGCAGTTCTTC. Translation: CASSPVGGHNEQFF. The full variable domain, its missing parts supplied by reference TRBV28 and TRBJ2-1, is DVKVTQSSRYLVKRTGEKVFLECVQDMDHENMFWYRQDPGLGLRLIYFSYDVKMKEKGDIPEGYSVSREKKERFSLILESASTNQTSMYLCASSPVGGHNEQFFGPGTRLTVL.

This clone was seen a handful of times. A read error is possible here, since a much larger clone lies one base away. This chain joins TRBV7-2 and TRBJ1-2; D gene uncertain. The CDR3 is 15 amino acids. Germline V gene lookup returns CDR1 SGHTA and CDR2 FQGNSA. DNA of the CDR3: TGTGCCAGCAGCTTAAGTCTGTCTCACTATTATGGCTACGCCTTC. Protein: CASSLSLSHYYGYAF.

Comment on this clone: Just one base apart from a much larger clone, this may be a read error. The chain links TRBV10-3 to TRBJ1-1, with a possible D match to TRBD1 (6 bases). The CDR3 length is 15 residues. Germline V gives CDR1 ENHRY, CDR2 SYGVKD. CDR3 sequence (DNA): TGTGCCATCAGTGAGTCAGGACAGTTGAACACTAAAGCTTTCTTT. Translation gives CAISESGQLNTKAFF.

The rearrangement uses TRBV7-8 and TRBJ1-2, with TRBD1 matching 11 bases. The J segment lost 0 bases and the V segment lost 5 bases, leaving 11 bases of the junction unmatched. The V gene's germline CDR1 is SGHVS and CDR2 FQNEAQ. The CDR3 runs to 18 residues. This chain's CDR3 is CASSARTGGAGTNYGYTF. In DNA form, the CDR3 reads TGTGCCAGCAGCGCCCGGACAGGGGGCGCGGGGACTAACTATGGCTACACCTTC.

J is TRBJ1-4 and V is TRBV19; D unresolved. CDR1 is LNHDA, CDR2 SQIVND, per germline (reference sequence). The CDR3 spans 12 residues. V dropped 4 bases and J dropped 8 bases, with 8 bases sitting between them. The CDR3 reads CASSSPWEKLFF. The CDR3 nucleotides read TGTGCCAGTAGTAGCCCATGGGAAAAACTGTTTTTT.

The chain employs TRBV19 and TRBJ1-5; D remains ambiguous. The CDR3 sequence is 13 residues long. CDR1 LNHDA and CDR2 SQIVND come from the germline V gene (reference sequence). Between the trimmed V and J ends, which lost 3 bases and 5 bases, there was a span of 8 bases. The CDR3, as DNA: TGTGCCAGTAGTATTGAGTCCTATCAGCCCCAGCATTTT. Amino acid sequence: CASSIESYQPQHF.

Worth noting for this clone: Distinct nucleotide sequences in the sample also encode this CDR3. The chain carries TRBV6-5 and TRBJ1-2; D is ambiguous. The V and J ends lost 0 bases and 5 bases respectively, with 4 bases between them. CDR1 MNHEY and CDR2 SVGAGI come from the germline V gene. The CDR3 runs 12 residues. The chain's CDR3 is CASSYSGYGYTF. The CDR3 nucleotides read TGTGCCAGCAGTTACTCGGGATATGGCTACACCTTC.

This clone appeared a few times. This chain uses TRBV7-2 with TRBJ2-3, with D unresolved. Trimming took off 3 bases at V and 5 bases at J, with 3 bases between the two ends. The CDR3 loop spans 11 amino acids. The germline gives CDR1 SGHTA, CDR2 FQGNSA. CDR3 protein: CASSFLDTQYF. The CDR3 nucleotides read TGTGCCAGCAGCTTTTTAGATACGCAGTATTTT. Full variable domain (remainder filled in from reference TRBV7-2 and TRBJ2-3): GAGVSQSPSNKVTEKGKDVELRCDPISGHTALYWYRQSLGQGLEFLIYFQGNSAPDKSGLPSDRFSAERTGGSVSTLTIQRTQQEDSAVYLCASSFLDTQYFGPGTRLTVL.

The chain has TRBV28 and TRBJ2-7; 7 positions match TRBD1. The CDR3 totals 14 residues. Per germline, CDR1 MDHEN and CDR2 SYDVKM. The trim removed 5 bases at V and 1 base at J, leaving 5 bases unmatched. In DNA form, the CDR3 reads TGTGCCAGCAGTGAGGGGGCCTTATCCTACGAGCAGTACTTC. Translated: CASSEGALSYEQYF.

The CDR3 DNA sequence: TGTGCCTGGTCCCGGGGACAGGTCTTCTCCGGGCAGTACTTC. As protein: CAWSRGQVFSGQYF. V is TRBV30 and J is TRBJ2-7, with 8 bases that match TRBD1. The V and J ends lost 5 bases and 9 bases, in that order; junction bases with no gene match: 15. CDR1 is GTSNPN, CDR2 SVGIG, per germline (reference sequence). This CDR3 region has 14 residues.

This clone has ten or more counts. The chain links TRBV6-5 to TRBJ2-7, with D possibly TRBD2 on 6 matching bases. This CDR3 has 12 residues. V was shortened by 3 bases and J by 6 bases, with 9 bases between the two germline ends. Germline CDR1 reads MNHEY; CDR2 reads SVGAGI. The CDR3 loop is CASSYRGSEQYF. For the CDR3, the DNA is TGTGCCAGCAGTTATCGGGGGAGCGAGCAGTACTTC.

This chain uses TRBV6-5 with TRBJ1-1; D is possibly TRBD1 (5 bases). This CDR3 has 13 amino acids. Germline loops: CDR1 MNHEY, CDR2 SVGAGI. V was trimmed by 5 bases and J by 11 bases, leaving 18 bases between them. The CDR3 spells CASSESRMGEAFF. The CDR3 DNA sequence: TGTGCCAGCAGTGAAAGCCGCATGGGGGAGGCTTTCTTT.

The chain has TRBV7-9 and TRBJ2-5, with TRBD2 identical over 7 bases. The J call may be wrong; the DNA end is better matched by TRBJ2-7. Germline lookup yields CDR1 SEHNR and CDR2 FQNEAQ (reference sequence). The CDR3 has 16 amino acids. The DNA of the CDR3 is TGTGCCAGCAGTCCCGGTCGGCTAGCGGAAGGCTACGAGCAGTACTTC. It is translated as CASSPGRLAEGYEQYF.

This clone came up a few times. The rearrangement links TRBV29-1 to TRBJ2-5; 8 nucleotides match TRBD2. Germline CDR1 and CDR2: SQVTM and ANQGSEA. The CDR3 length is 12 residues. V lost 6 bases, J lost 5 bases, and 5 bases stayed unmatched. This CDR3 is CSVHPGGETQYF. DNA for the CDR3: TGCAGCGTCCACCCGGGGGGGGAGACCCAGTACTTC.

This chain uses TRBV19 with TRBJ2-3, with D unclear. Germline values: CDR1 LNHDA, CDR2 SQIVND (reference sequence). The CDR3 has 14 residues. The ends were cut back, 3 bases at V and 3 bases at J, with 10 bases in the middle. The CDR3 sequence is CASSIPPPTDTQYF. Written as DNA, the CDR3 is TGTGCCAGTAGTATCCCTCCGCCTACAGATACGCAGTATTTT.

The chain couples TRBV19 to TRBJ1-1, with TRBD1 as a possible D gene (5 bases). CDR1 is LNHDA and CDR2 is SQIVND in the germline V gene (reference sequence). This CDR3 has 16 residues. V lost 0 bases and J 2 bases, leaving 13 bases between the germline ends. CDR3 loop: CASSIDFPGPNTEAFF. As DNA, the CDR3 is TGTGCCAGTAGTATAGATTTTCCGGGGCCAAACACTGAAGCTTTCTTT. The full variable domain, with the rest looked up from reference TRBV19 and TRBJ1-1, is DGGITQSPKYLFRKEGQNVTLSCEQNLNHDAMYWYRQDPGQGLRLIYYSQIVNDFQKGDIAEGYSVSREKKESFPLTVTSAQKNPTAFYLCASSIDFPGPNTEAFFGQGTRLTVV.

The CDR3 DNA sequence: TGTGCCAGCAGGGCGGGACTAGCGGGTCCCTACGAGCAGTACTTC. Translating it yields CASRAGLAGPYEQYF. The rearrangement joins TRBV2 to TRBJ2-7, with TRBD2 matching 12 bases. V shed 6 bases, J shed 2 bases, and the junction held 5 bases outside the gene matches. Germline assignment: CDR1 SNHLY and CDR2 FYNNEI. CDR3 size: 15 residues.

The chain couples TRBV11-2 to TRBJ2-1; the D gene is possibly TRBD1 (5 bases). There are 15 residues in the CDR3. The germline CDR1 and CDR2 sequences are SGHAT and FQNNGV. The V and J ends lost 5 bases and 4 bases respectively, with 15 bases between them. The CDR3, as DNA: TGTGCCAGCAGCCCCCCTGGGGCCATGTACAATGAGCAGTTCTTC. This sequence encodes CASSPPGAMYNEQFF. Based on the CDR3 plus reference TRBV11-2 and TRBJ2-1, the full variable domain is EAGVAQSPRYKIIEKRQSVAFWCNPISGHATLYWYQQILGQGPKLLIQFQNNGVVDDSQLPKDRFSAERLKGVDSTLKIQPAKLEDSAVYLCASSPPGAMYNEQFFGPGTRLTVL.

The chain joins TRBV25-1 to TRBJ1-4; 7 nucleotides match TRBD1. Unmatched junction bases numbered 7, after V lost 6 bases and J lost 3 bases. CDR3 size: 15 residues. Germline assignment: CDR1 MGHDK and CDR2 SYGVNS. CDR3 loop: CASRDTGTANEKLFF. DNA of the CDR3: TGTGCCAGCAGGGACACCGGGACAGCTAATGAAAAACTGTTTTTT.

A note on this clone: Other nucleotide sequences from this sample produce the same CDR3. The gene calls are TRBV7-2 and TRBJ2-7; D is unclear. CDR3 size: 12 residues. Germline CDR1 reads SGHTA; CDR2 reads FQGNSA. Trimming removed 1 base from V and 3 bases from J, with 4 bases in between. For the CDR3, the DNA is TGTGCCAGCAGCTTAGTAGGCTACGAGCAGTACTTC. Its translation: CASSLVGYEQYF.

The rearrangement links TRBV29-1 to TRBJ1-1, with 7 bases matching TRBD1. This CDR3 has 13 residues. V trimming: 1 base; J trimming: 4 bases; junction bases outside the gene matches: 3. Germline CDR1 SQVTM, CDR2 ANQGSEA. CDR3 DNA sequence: TGCAGCGTTGAAGTGGGACAGCGCACTGAAGCTTTCTTT. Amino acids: CSVEVGQRTEAFF.